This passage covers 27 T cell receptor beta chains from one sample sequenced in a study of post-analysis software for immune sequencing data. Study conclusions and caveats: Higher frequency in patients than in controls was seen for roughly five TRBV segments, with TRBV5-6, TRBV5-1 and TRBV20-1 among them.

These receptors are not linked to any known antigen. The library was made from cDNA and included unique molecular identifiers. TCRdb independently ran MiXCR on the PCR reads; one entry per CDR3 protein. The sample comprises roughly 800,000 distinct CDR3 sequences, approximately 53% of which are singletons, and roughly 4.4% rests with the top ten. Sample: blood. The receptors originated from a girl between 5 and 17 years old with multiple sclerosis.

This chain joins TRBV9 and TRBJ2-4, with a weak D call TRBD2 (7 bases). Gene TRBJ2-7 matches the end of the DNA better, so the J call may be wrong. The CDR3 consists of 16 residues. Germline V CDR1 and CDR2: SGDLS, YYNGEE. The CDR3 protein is CASSVDSGGSPYEQYF. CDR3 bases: TGTGCCAGCAGCGTAGATTCGGGGGGCTCCCCCTACGAGCAGTACTTC.

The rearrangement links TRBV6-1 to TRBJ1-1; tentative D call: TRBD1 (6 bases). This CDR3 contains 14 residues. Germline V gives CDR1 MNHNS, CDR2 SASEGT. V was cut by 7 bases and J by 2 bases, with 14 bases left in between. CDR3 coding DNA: TGTGCCAGCACCCCTGGACAGCGCAACACTGAAGCTTTCTTT. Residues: CASTPGQRNTEAFF.

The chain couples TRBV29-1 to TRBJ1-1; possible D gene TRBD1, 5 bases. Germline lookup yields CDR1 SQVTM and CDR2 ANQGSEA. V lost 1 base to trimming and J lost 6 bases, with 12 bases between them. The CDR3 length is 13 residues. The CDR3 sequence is CSVEGTNNPEAFF. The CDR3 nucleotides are TGCAGCGTTGAAGGGACAAATAACCCTGAAGCTTTCTTT.

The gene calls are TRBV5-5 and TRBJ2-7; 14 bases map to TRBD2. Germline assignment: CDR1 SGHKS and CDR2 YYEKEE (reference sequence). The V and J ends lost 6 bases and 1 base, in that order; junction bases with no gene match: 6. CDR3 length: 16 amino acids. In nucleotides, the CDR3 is TGTGCCAGCACTACTGGACTAGCGGGAGGATCCTACGAGCAGTACTTC. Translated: CASTTGLAGGSYEQYF. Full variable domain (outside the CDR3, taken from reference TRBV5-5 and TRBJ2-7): DAGVTQSPTHLIKTRGQQVTLRCSPISGHKSVSWYQQVLGQGPQFIFQYYEKEERGRGNFPDRFSARQFPNYSSELNVNALLLGDSALYLCASTTGLAGGSYEQYFGPGTRLTVT.

The CDR3 nucleotides are TGTGCCAGCAGCCCCCGCGAACTCCGGCAGTTCTTC. It yields the protein CASSPRELRQFF. The chain carries TRBV3-1 and TRBJ2-1; no clear D gene. Per germline, CDR1 LGHDT and CDR2 YNNKEL (reference sequence). The CDR3 sequence is 12 residues long. V lost 4 bases and J lost 12, with 13 bases in between.

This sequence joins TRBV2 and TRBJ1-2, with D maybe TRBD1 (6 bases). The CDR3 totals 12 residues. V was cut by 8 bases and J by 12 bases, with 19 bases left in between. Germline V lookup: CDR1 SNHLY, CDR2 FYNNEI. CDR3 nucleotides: TGTGCCAGCTGTTGGACAGTCCCAACTAACACCTTC. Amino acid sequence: CASCWTVPTNTF.

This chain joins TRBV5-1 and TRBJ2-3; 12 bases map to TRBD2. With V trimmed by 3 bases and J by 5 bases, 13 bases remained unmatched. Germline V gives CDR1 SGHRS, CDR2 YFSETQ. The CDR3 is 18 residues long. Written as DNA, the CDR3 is TGCGCCAGCAGCTCCCGCCCCGCGACTAGCGGGGGAGGAGATACGCAGTATTTT. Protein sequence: CASSSRPATSGGGDTQYF.

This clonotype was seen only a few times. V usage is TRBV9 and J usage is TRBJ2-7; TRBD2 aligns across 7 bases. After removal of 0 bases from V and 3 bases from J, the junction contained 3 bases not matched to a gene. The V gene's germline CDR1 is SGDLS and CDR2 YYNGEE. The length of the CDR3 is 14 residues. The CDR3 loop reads CASSVGRGIYEQYF. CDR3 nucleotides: TGTGCCAGCAGCGTAGGGCGGGGGATCTACGAGCAGTACTTC.

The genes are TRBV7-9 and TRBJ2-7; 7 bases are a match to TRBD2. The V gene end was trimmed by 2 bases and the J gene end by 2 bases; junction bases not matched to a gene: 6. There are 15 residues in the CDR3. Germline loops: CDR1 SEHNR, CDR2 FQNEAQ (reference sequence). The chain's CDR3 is CASSLTASGPYEQYF. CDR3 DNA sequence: TGTGCCAGCAGCTTAACGGCTAGCGGACCCTACGAGCAGTACTTC. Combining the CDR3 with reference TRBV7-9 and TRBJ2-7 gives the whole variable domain DTGVSQNPRHKITKRGQNVTFRCDPISEHNRLYWYRQTLGQGPEFLTYFQNEAQLEKSRLLSDRFSAERPKGSFSTLEIQRTEQGDSAMYLCASSLTASGPYEQYFGPGTRLTVT.

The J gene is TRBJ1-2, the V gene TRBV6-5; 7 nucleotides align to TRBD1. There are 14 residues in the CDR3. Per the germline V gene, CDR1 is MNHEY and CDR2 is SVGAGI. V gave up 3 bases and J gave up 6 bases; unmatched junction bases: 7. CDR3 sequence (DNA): TGTGCCAGCAGTTATTTAGGACAGGCGGATGGCTACACCTTC. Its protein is CASSYLGQADGYTF.

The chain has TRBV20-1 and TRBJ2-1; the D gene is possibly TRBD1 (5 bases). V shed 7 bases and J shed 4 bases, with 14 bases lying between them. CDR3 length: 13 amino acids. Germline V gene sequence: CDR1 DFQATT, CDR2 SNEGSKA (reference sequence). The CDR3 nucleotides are TGCAGTGTAACAGGAGCCCTTTACAATGAGCAGTTCTTC. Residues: CSVTGALYNEQFF.

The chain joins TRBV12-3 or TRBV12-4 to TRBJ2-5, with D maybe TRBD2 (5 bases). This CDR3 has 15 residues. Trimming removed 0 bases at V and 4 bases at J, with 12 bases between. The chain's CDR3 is CASSLAGSPRETQYF. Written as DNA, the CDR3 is TGTGCCAGCAGTTTAGCAGGGAGCCCCCGAGAGACCCAGTACTTC.

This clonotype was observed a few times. The chain's CDR3 is CSVEYRLGHGYTF. The CDR3 DNA reads TGCAGCGTTGAATATCGACTGGGCCATGGCTACACCTTC. The V call is TRBV29-1, the J call TRBJ1-2; D call uncertain. V was pared by 2 bases and J by 6 bases, with 13 bases between. This CDR3 region has 13 residues. From germline, CDR1 is SQVTM and CDR2 ANQGSEA. Complete variable domain (other parts from reference TRBV29-1 and TRBJ1-2): SAVISQKPSRDICQRGTSLTIQCQVDSQVTMMFWYRQQPGQSLTLIATANQGSEATYESGFVIDKFPISRPNLTFSTLTVSNMSPEDSSIYLCSVEYRLGHGYTFGSGTRLTVV.

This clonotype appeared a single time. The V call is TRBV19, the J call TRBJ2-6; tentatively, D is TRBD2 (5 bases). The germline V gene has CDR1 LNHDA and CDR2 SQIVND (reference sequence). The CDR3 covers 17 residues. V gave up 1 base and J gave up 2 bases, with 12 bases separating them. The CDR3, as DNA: TGTGCCAGTAGTATAGTCGGGAAACTAGCTGGGGCCAACGTCCTGACTTTC. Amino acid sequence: CASSIVGKLAGANVLTF.

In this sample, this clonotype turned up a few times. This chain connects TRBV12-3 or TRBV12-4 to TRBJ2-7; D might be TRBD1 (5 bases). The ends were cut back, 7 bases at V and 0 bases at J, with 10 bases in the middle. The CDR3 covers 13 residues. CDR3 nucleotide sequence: TGTGCCAGCATGACAGACCCCTCCTACGAGCAGTACTTC. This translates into CASMTDPSYEQYF.

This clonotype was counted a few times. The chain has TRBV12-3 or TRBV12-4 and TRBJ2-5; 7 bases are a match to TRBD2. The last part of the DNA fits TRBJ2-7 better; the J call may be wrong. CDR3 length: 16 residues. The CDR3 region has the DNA TGTGCCAGCAGTTTAATGGGAAAGGGGAGGGTGAGCGAGCAGTACTTC. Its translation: CASSLMGKGRVSEQYF.

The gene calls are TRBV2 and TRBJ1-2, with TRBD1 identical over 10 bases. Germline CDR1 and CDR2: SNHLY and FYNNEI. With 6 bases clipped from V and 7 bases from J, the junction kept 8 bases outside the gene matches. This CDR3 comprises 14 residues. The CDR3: CASRLPGQGFGYTF. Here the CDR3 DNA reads TGTGCCAGCAGGCTTCCGGGACAGGGGTTTGGCTACACCTTC.

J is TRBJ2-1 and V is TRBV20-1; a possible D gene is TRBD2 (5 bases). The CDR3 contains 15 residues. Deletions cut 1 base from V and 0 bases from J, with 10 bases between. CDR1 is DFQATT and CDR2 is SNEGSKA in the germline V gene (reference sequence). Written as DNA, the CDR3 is TGCAGTGCTAGAGCGAGCGGTGCCTCCTACAATGAGCAGTTCTTC. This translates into CSARASGASYNEQFF.

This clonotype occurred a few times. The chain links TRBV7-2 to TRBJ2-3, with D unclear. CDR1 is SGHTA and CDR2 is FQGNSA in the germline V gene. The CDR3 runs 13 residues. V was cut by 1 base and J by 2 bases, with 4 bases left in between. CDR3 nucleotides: TGTGCCAGCAGCTTAGTGAACACAGATACGCAGTATTTT. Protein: CASSLVNTDTQYF.

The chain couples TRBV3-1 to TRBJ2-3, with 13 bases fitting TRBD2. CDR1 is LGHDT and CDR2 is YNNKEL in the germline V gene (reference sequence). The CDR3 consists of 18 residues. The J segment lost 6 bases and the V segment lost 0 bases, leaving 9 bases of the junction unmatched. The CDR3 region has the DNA TGTGCCAGCAGCCAAGACCTAGGACTAGCGGGGGACCGGGATACGCAGTATTTT. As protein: CASSQDLGLAGDRDTQYF.

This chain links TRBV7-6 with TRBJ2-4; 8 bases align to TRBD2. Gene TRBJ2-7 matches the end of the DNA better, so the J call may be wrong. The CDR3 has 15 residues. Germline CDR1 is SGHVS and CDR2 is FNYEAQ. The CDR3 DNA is TGTGCCAGCAGCTTAGGGCGGGAGGCCGCCACCGAGCAGTACTTC. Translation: CASSLGREAATEQYF.

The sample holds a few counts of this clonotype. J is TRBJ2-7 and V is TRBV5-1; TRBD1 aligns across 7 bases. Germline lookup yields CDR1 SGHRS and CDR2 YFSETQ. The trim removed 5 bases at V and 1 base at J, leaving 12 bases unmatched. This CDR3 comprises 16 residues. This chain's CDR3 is CASRNQLGGSSYEQYF. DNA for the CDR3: TGCGCCAGCAGAAACCAACTAGGGGGCTCTTCCTACGAGCAGTACTTC.

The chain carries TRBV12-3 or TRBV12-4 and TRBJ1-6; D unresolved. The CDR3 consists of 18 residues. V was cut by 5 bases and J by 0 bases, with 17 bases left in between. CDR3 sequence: CASSVIRARSSYNSPLHF. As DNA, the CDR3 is TGTGCCAGCAGTGTGATCCGGGCCCGGAGCTCCTATAATTCACCCCTCCACTTT.

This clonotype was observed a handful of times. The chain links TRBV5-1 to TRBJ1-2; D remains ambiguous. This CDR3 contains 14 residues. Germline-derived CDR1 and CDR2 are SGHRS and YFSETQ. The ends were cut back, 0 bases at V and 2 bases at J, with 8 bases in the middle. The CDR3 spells CASSLGRINYGYTF. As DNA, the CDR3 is TGCGCCAGCAGCTTGGGCAGAATCAACTATGGCTACACCTTC.

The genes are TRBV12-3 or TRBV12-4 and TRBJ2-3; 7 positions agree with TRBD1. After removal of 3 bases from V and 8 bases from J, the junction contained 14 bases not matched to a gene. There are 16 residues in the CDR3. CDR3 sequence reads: CASSFGGQNRGTTQYF. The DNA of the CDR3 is TGTGCCAGCAGTTTTGGGGGACAGAACCGGGGAACTACGCAGTATTTT.

The CDR3 DNA reads TGCAGTGCTAGAGATCCCCAAGGGGGACGGGAGACCCAGTACTTC. Its translation: CSARDPQGGRETQYF. V usage is TRBV20-1 and J usage is TRBJ2-5, with a tentative D call TRBD1 (6 bases). Trimming took 0 bases from V and 5 from J, leaving 16 bases between them. This CDR3 region has 15 residues. CDR1 DFQATT and CDR2 SNEGSKA come from the germline V gene (reference sequence).

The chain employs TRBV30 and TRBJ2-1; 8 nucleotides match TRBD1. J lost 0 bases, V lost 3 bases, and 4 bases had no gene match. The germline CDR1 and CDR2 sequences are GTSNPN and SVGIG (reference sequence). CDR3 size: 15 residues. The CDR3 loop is CAWRGQGSSYNEQFF. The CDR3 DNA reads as TGTGCCTGGAGAGGACAGGGAAGCTCCTACAATGAGCAGTTCTTC.